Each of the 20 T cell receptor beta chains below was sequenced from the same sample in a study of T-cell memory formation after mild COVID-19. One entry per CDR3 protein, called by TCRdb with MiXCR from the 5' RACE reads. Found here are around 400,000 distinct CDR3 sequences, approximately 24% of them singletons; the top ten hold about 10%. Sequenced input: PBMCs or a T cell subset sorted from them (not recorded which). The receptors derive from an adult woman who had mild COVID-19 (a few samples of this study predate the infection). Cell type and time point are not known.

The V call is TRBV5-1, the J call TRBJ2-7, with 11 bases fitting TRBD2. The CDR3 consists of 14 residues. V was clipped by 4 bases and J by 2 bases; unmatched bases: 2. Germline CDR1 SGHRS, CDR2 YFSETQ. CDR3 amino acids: CASSLSGRAYEQYF. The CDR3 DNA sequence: TGCGCCAGCAGCCTTAGCGGGAGGGCCTACGAGCAGTACTTC.

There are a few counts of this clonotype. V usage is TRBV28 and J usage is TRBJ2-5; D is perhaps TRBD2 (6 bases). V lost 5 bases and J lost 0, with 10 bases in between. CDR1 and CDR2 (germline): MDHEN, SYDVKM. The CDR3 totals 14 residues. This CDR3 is CASSGLIYQETQYF. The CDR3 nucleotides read TGTGCCAGCAGTGGACTAATTTACCAAGAGACCCAGTACTTC. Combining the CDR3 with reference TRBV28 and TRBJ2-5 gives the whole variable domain DVKVTQSSRYLVKRTGEKVFLECVQDMDHENMFWYRQDPGLGLRLIYFSYDVKMKEKGDIPEGYSVSREKKERFSLILESASTNQTSMYLCASSGLIYQETQYFGPGTRLLVL.

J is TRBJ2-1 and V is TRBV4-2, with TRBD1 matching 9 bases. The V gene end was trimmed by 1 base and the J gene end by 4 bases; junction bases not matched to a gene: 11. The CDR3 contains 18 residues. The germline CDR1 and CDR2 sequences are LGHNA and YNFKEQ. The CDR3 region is CASSQGVYRDRAYNEQFF. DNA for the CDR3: TGTGCCAGCAGCCAAGGAGTCTACCGGGACAGGGCGTACAATGAGCAGTTCTTC.

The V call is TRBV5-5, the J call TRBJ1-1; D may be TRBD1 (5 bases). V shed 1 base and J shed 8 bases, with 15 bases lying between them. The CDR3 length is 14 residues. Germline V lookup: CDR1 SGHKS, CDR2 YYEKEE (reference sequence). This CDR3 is CASSLYTGTGEAFF. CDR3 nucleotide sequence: TGTGCCAGCAGCTTGTATACCGGGACGGGAGAAGCTTTCTTT.

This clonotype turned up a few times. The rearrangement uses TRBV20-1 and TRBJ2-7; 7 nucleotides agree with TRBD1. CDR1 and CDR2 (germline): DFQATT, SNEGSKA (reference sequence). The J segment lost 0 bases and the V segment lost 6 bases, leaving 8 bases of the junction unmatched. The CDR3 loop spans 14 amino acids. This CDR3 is CSANDRASSYEQYF. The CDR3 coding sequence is TGCAGTGCAAACGACAGGGCAAGCTCCTACGAGCAGTACTTC.

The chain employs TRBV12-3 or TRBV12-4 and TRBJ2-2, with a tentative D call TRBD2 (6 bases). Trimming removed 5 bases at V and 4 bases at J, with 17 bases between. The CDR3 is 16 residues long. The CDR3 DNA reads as TGTGCCAGCAGTACCTCGGGAGTCAGGATCACCGGGGAGCTGTTTTTT. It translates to CASSTSGVRITGELFF.

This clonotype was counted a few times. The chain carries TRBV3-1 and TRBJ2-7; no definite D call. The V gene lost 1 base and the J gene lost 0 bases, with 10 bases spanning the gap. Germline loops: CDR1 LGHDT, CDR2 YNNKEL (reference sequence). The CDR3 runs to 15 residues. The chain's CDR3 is CASSQVAVASYEQYF. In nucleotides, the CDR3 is TGTGCCAGCAGCCAAGTGGCGGTTGCCTCCTACGAGCAGTACTTC.

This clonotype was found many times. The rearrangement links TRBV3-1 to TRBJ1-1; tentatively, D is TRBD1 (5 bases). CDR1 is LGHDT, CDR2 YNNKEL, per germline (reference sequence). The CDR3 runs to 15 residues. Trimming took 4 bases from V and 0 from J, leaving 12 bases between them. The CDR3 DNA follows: TGTGCCAGCAGCCCCCCGGGACGCCTGAACACTGAAGCTTTCTTT. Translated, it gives CASSPPGRLNTEAFF.

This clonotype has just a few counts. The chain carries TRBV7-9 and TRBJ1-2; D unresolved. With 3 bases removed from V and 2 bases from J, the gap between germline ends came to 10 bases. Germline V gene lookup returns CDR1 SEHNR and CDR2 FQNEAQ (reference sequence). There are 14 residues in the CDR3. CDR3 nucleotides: TGTGCCAGCAGCTTGAAGGAAGGGAACTATGGCTACACCTTC. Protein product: CASSLKEGNYGYTF.

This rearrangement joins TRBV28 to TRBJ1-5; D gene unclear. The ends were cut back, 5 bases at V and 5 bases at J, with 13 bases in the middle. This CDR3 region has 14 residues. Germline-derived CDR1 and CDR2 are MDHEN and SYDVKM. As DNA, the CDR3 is TGTGCCAGCAGTCCTTCCGATCGGGATCAGCCCCAGCATTTT. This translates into CASSPSDRDQPQHF.

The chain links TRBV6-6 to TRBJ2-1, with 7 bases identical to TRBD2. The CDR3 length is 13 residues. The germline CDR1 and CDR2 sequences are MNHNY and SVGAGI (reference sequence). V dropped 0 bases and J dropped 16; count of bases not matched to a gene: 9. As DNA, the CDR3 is TGTGCCAGCAGTTACTCCCTGGGTAGCGGGCCTTTCTTC. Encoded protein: CASSYSLGSGPFF.

The chain's CDR3 is CASTRTESLYGYTF. The DNA for the CDR3 is TGTGCCAGCACACGGACGGAAAGCCTCTATGGCTACACCTTC. This sequence joins TRBV12-3 or TRBV12-4 and TRBJ1-2, with unresolved D. This CDR3 has 14 residues. V lost 7 bases to trimming and J lost 4 bases, with 16 bases between them.

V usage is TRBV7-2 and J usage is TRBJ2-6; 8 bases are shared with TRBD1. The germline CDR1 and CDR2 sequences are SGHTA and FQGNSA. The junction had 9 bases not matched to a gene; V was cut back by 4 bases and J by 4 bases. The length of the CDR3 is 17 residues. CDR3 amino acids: CASSSGQAARGANVLTF. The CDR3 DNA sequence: TGTGCCAGCAGCTCGGGACAGGCGGCGCGCGGGGCCAACGTCCTGACTTTC.

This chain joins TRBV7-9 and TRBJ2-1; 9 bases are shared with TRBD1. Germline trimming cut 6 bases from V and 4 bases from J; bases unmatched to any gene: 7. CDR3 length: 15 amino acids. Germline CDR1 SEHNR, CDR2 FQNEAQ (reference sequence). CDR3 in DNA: TGTGCCAGCAGTAGTACAGGGGGCGCGTACAATGAGCAGTTCTTC. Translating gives CASSSTGGAYNEQFF.

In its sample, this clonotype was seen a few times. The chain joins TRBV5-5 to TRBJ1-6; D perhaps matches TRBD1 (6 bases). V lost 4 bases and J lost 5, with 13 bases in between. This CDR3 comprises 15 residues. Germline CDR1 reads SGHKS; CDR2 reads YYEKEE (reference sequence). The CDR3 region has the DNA TGTGCCAGCAGCGGCGGCAGGGGCGATAATTCACCCCTCCACTTT. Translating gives CASSGGRGDNSPLHF.

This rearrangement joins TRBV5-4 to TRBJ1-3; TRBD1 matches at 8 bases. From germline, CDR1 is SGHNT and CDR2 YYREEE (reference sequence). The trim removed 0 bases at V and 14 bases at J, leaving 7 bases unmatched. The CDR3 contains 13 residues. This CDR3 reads CASSLELGTGLYF. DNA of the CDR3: TGTGCCAGCAGCTTGGAACTCGGGACAGGACTATATTTT.

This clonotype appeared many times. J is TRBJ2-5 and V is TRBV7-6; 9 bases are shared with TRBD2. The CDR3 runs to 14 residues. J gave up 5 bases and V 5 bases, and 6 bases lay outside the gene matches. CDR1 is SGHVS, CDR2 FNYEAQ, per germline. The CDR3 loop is CASSTTSGWETQYF. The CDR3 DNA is TGTGCCAGCAGCACGACTAGCGGATGGGAGACCCAGTACTTC.

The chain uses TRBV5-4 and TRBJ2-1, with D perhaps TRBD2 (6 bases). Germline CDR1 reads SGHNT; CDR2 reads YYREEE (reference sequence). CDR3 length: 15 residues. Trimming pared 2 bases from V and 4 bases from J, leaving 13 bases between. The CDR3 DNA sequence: TGTGCCAGCAGCTTTTCACTAGCCCCATACAATGAGCAGTTCTTC. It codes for CASSFSLAPYNEQFF.

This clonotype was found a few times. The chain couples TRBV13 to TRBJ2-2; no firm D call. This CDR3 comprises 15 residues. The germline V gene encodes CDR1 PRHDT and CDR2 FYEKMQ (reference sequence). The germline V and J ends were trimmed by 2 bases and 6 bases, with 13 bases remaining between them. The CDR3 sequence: CASSLKLRPAGELFF. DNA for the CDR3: TGTGCCAGCAGCTTAAAGCTTCGGCCCGCCGGGGAGCTGTTTTTT.

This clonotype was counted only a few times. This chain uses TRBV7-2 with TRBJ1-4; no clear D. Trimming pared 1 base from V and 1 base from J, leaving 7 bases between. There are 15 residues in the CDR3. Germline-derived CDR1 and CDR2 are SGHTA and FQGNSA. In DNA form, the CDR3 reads TGTGCCAGCAGCTTAGTTTGGGGAACTAATGAAAAACTGTTTTTT. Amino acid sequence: CASSLVWGTNEKLFF.